This T cell receptor beta chain was identified during a study of T cells in Graves' hyperthyroidism and ophthalmopathy. This clonotype was recorded many times. Amplification targeted TCR beta CDR3 regions from RNA transcripts. A first-round RT-PCR of the TCR CDR3 used the HTBI primer set. TCRdb reanalysed the multiplex PCR reads using MiXCR and keeps one entry per CDR3 protein. The table includes some 380,000 distinct CDR3 sequences, roughly 14% detected once. Trimming removed 5 bases from V and 4 bases from J; junction bases left unmatched: 10. The CDR3 length is 17 residues. Germline CDR1 is SGHTA and CDR2 is FQGTGA. Patients were aged 18 to 65, had disease duration under 2 months, and had newly diagnosed hyperthyroidism. The PBMCs studied were ones that came from 9 to 10 ml fresh peripheral blood.

The sequenced sample was blood. The source is a man between 25 and 39 years old with Graves' hyperthyroidism that later progressed to Graves' ophthalmopathy. The chain carries TRBV7-3 and TRBJ2-3; 12 nucleotides agree with TRBD1. The CDR3 spells CASSPWGQGAVADTQYF. CDR3 bases: TGTGCCAGCAGCCCCTGGGGACAGGGGGCTGTGGCAGATACGCAGTATTTT.